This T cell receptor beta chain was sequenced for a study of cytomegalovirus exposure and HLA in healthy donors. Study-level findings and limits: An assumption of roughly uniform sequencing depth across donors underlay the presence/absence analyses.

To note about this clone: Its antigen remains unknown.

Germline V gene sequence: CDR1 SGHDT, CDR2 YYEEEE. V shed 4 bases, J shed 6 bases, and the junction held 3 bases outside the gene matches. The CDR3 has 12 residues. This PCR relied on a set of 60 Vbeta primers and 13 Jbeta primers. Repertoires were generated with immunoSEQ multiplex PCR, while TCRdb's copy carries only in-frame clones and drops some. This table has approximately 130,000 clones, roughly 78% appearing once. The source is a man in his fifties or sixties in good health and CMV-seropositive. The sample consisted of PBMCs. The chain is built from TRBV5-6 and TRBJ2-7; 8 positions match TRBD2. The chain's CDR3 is CASSAGLGEQYF. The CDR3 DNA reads TGTGCCAGCAGCGCGGGACTAGGCGAGCAGTACTTC.